This TCR beta chain stems from a study of blood T cells in healthy people across ages (dated by TCRdb to 2013 to 2016). The study in broad terms: Template switching captured roughly one uniquely barcoded TCR beta cDNA molecule per two T cells in model experiments. Using deep sequencing normalized with unique cDNA molecular identifiers, the study measured how TCR beta repertoire diversity changes with age. Four age groups were formed from the donors: young (average approximately 15 years), middle-aged (around 40), aged (under 70) and long-lived (82). Donors of different ages were randomly distributed across sequencing lanes to avoid experimental bias. The study analyzed two additional independent replicas of 1 million unique cDNA reads from the same blood draw for two donors, one aged 18 to 29 and one aged 80 or older.

What the work shows at the level of the full study, not this receptor alone: Conclusive comparison of naive and antigen-experienced compartments was prevented by the profiling of bulk unsorted PBMCs. The long-lived group showed more naive CD4+ T cells, fewer expanded clones and increased TCR diversity than the aged group, suggesting age selection. Estimates of total diversity based on one million sequenced T cells were considered lower bounds and underestimates. As age increased, observed TCR beta diversity per million T cells dropped in a roughly linear way, and a significant reduction was already evident by age 40. Because donor CMV infection status was unknown, age-related changes in expanded clonotypes were potentially confounded. Observed TCR beta diversity correlated strongly with the percentage of naive T cells measured by flow cytometry.

The CDR3 holds 16 amino acids from the cysteine to the phenylalanine. Of all the DNA, just the CDR3 is kept, 48 bases in frame from base 1. CDR1 and CDR2, looked up from the germline V gene (reference sequence), are LNHNV and YYDKDF. Here V drops 0 bases and J drops 5 bases, and the junction holds 5 bases not matched to any gene. The donors were roughly 40 Caucasian individuals from Russia, aged 6 to 90 years, who were systemically healthy. Ten milliliters of peripheral blood were collected from each donor into EDTA-treated Vacutainer tubes. Ficoll-Paque density-gradient centrifugation was used to isolate PBMCs, with at least 7 million per sample. Trizol reagent was used to extract total RNA from the PBMCs, yielding at least 6 micrograms per sample. For every donor, flow cytometry on a PBMC aliquot measured the percentage of naive CD45RAhigh/CD27high T cells. Comments on this clonotype: Its antigen target is currently unknown. No per-base quality is available; no much larger clone lies one base away.

The protocol used for the library was 5' RACE. Sequencing instrument: Illumina HiSeq 2500. A second PCR of roughly 7 to 11 cycles was performed with a sample-barcoded 5' primer and a J-beta primer mix. Each TCR beta cDNA molecule received a unique molecular identifier from a template-switch 5' adaptor carrying 12 random nucleotides. At least 3 million CDR3-containing paired-end reads were obtained from each sample. The Mint cDNA synthesis kit, primed by a TRBC-specific oligonucleotide, was used to synthesize first-strand cDNA from all RNA. Following uracil-DNA glycosylase treatment, all cDNA underwent a first 18-cycle PCR with the universal primers M1SS and BC2_uni_R. The authors' analysis ran thus. For normalization, 1 million high-quality reads, each with a distinct molecular identifier, were randomly selected from each sample. Reads with shared molecular identifiers were discarded instead of being binned into consensus sequences. MiTCR, with a Q25 quality threshold and the strictest error-elimination algorithm, was used for CDR3 identification, clonotype clustering and error correction. Lower-bound total TCR beta diversity was estimated with a nonparametric unseen species model using Euler transformation. TCRdb's own reprocessing of the public reads used fastp at Q25 and MiXCR and kept productive beta chains. Entries are consolidated by CDR3 protein sequence, retaining the most common genes and DNA. TCRdb, rather than the study authors, made the V and J calls. The sample records roughly 1,300,000 distinct CDR3 sequences, approximately 59% of which are singletons. The ten largest clones represent over 6.5% of the sample.

This receptor was taken from a man younger than 35 in good health. Sequencing was performed on blood. Rearrangement joined TRBV15 to TRBJ2-3; TRBD2 fits 10 bases in the junction. The sequenced DNA: TGTGCCACCAGCAGAGAAGCGGGGGGGCCATTAGATACGCAGTATTTT. Its coded protein is CATSREAGGPLDTQYF.